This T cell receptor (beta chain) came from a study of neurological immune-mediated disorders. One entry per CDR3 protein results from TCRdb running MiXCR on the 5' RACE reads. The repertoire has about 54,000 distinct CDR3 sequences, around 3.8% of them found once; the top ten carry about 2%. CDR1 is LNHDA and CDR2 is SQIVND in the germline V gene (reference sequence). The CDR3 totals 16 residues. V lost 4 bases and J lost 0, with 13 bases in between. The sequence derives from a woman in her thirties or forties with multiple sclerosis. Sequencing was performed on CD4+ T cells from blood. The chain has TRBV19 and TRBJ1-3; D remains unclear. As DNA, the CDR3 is TGTGCCAGTAGTACAGGACCGATTATCTCTGGAAACACCATATATTTT. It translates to CASSTGPIISGNTIYF. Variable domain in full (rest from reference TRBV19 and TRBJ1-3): DGGITQSPKYLFRKEGQNVTLSCEQNLNHDAMYWYRQDPGQGLRLIYYSQIVNDFQKGDIAEGYSVSREKKESFPLTVTSAQKNPTAFYLCASSTGPIISGNTIYFGEGSWLTVV.